Below, 19 T cell receptor beta chains from the same sample are listed, as sequenced in a study of identical twins' blood T cells. TCRdb redid the calling of the 5' RACE reads with MiXCR, one entry per CDR3 protein. The sample yields fewer than 450,000 distinct CDR3 sequences, 25% to 35% seen once. The specimen was PBMCs. Receptors were obtained from a woman aged 18-49 years in good health.

This CDR3 is CASSSGGPTGELFF. DNA of the CDR3: TGTGCCAGCAGCTCCGGGGGACCCACCGGGGAGCTGTTTTTT. This chain uses TRBV7-8 with TRBJ2-2, with D possibly being TRBD2 (6 bases). This CDR3 is built from 14 residues. Germline V gives CDR1 SGHVS, CDR2 FQNEAQ. V lost 4 bases, J lost 4 bases, and 10 bases lay in between.

The J gene is TRBJ1-4, the V gene TRBV5-6; D gene unclear. Trimming stripped 4 bases from V and 14 bases from J, with 18 bases between. From germline, CDR1 is SGHDT and CDR2 YYEEEE. CDR3 length: 13 amino acids. Here the CDR3 reads CASSQARSSLLFF. The CDR3 DNA sequence: TGTGCCAGCAGCCAGGCCCGCTCTTCCTTGCTGTTTTTT.

Notes on this clonotype: Relative to the germline gene, one junction end is altered; a read error may explain this. The chain recombines TRBV20-1 with TRBJ1-1; a possible D gene is TRBD1 (6 bases). CDR1 DFQATT and CDR2 SNEGSKA come from the germline V gene (reference sequence). The CDR3 extends over 14 amino acids. CDR3 coding DNA: TGCAGTGCTAGAGGCTTTGGGGGCCCTGTTGAAGCCTTCTTT. As protein: CSARGFGGPVEAFF.

The chain joins TRBV20-1 to TRBJ2-3; 7 bases agree with TRBD2. CDR1 is DFQATT and CDR2 is SNEGSKA in the germline V gene (reference sequence). The CDR3 is made up of 14 amino acids. V was clipped by 3 bases and J by 4 bases; unmatched bases: 7. CDR3 protein: CSASTSANADTQYF. In DNA form, the CDR3 reads TGCAGTGCTAGCACTAGCGCGAATGCAGATACGCAGTATTTT.

This clonotype was observed a handful of times. This chain's CDR3 is CASLSLNTEAFF. CDR3 coding DNA: TGTGCCAGCCTCTCGCTGAACACTGAAGCTTTCTTT. The gene calls are TRBV6-2 or TRBV6-3 and TRBJ1-1; no clear D. This CDR3 is 12 amino acids long. The ends were cut back, 8 bases at V and 0 bases at J, with 7 bases in the middle. Germline assignment: CDR1 MNHEY and CDR2 SVGEGT.

The chain is built from TRBV9 and TRBJ2-1, with 8 bases that match TRBD2. The junction had 3 bases not matched to a gene; V was cut back by 0 bases and J by 4 bases. Per germline, CDR1 SGDLS and CDR2 YYNGEE. The CDR3 has 15 residues. The CDR3, as DNA: TGTGCCAGCAGCGTAGGACTAGCGTCATACAATGAGCAGTTCTTC. It specifies CASSVGLASYNEQFF.

Many counts were recorded for this clonotype. This sequence joins TRBV2 and TRBJ1-2, with D uncertain. Germline CDR1 reads SNHLY; CDR2 reads FYNNEI. V was clipped by 8 bases and J by 7 bases, with 11 bases between them. The CDR3 consists of 11 residues. The CDR3 region has the DNA TGTGCCAGCCCCGACACCCTTGGCTACACCTTC. It encodes CASPDTLGYTF.

For the CDR3, the DNA is TGTGCCACTGAGCGACTAGCGGGAGTAGGGGAGCAGTACTTC. This gives the protein CATERLAGVGEQYF. V usage is TRBV19 and J usage is TRBJ2-7; 12 bases fit TRBD2. The CDR3 is made up of 14 amino acids. J was trimmed by 7 bases and V by 10 bases; bases with no gene match: 11. CDR1 is LNHDA and CDR2 is SQIVND in the germline V gene (reference sequence).

This clonotype was observed a handful of times. The V call is TRBV19, the J call TRBJ2-7; possibly TRBD1 for D (6 bases). The V and J ends lost 8 bases and 4 bases respectively, with 15 bases between them. CDR3 length: 13 residues. Germline-derived CDR1 and CDR2 are LNHDA and SQIVND (reference sequence). CDR3 in DNA: TGTGCCAGTCGGGACATCCAAAATTACGAGCAGTACTTC. It translates to CASRDIQNYEQYF.

Worth noting for this clonotype: Since a much larger clone is just one base distant, this may be a read error. The V gene is TRBV20-1, the J gene TRBJ2-1; D is undetermined. The CDR3 has 16 amino acids. In germline, CDR1 is DFQATT, CDR2 SNEGSKA (reference sequence). Trimming stripped 6 bases from V and 0 bases from J, with 18 bases between. The CDR3 region has the DNA TGCAGTGCAAAGAACGCCTCAGAACTCTCCTACAATGAGCAGTTCTTC. This gives the protein CSAKNASELSYNEQFF.

This chain connects TRBV9 to TRBJ2-1; D gene ambiguous. The CDR3 is 10 amino acids. The ends were cut back, 3 bases at V and 10 bases at J, with 5 bases in the middle. CDR1 and CDR2 from the germline V gene are SGDLS and YYNGEE. CDR3 region: CASSDEEQFF. DNA of the CDR3: TGTGCCAGCAGCGACGAGGAGCAGTTCTTC.

About this clonotype itself: This could be a read error, since a much larger clone is one nucleotide away. The chain has TRBV10-3 and TRBJ2-3; D unclear. Germline CDR1 ENHRY, CDR2 SYGVKD. CDR3 length: 13 amino acids. Deletions cut 6 bases from V and 5 bases from J, with 12 bases between. The CDR3 is CAIRFRVQDTQYF. The CDR3 coding sequence is TGTGCCATCAGATTTAGAGTTCAAGATACGCAGTATTTT.

This clonotype occurred a few times. The chain has TRBV6-6 and TRBJ1-1, with D tentatively TRBD1 (6 bases). The CDR3 sequence is 13 residues long. Germline values: CDR1 MNHNY, CDR2 SVGAGI (reference sequence). V was pared by 7 bases and J by 5 bases, with 14 bases between. CDR3 residues: CASNQGRATEAFF. The CDR3 DNA reads as TGTGCCAGCAATCAGGGGCGTGCAACTGAAGCTTTCTTT.

The genes are TRBV14 and TRBJ1-1; D ambiguous. The V end was cut by 3 bases, the J end by 4 bases, with 12 bases between. The CDR3 is made up of 14 amino acids. The germline V gene has CDR1 SGHDN and CDR2 FVKESK. CDR3 nucleotides: TGTGCCAGCAGCCACGGCCAGTTTGTCACTGAAGCTTTCTTT. It yields the protein CASSHGQFVTEAFF.

The chain has TRBV21-1 and TRBJ2-3; no check of the table's D call, TRBD1, against the DNA was made. TRBV21-1 is an annotated pseudogene. The CDR3 consists of 16 residues. The CDR3 here is CASSKAGASSTDTQYF. For the CDR3, the DNA is TGTGCCAGCAGCAAAGCCGGGGCCTCTAGCACAGATACGCAGTATTTT.

The rearrangement joins TRBV20-1 to TRBJ2-1; no firm D call. From germline, CDR1 is DFQATT and CDR2 SNEGSKA (reference sequence). This CDR3 has 11 residues. V was trimmed by 6 bases and J by 5 bases, leaving 8 bases between them. The DNA of the CDR3 is TGCAGTGCGATTATAGACAATGAGCAGTTCTTC. Translation gives CSAIIDNEQFF.

This clonotype was counted ten times or more. The CDR3 sequence: CSAMQTGLAYNEQFF. Here the CDR3 DNA reads TGCAGTGCTATGCAAACGGGACTAGCCTACAATGAGCAGTTCTTC. The J gene is TRBJ2-1, the V gene TRBV20-1; TRBD2 agrees at 8 bases. CDR1 and CDR2 from the germline V gene are DFQATT and SNEGSKA (reference sequence). The CDR3 contains 15 residues. Trimming cost V 4 bases and J 2 bases; bases outside gene matches: 7.

This clonotype was seen a few times. The chain's CDR3 is CASSELVADTQYF. CDR3 DNA: TGTGCCAGCAGTGAACTGGTGGCAGATACGCAGTATTTT. The J gene is TRBJ2-3, the V gene TRBV25-1; D unclear. V lost 2 bases, J lost 4 bases, and 7 bases lay in between. CDR1 MGHDK and CDR2 SYGVNS come from the germline V gene. The CDR3 extends over 13 amino acids.

On this clonotype itself: Just one base apart from a much larger clone, this may be a read error. The chain couples TRBV20-1 to TRBJ1-2; maybe TRBD1 (5 bases). Germline V gene data show CDR1 as DFQATT and CDR2 as SNEGSKA (reference sequence). This CDR3 contains 15 residues. CDR3 protein: CGARDAESGGYGYTF. The CDR3 DNA is TGCGGTGCTAGAGACGCTGAAAGCGGGGGCTATGGCTACACCTTC.